This T cell receptor beta chain was documented in a study of spatial heterogeneity in lung cancer. CDR1 and CDR2 (germline): MNHEY, SMNVEV (reference sequence). V dropped 5 bases and J dropped 5 bases, with 12 bases sitting between them. The CDR3 length is 13 residues. Every TCR cDNA molecule bore a unique molecular identifier. TCRdb used MiXCR to reprocess the 5' RACE reads, holding one entry per CDR3 protein. The sample includes about 45,000 distinct CDR3 sequences, approximately 10% of them seen just once. The sample's time point: sample taken at primary tumor resection. Tumor, nontumor lung or frozen PBMC supplied whole RNA that was sequenced unsorted.

The TCR comes from a female donor with early-stage non-small cell lung cancer. This chain uses TRBV27 with TRBJ1-2; D uncertain. Source: PBMCs, taken at surgery. CDR3 region: CASSRGAGYGYTF. CDR3 in DNA: TGTGCCAGCAGTCGAGGAGCCGGATATGGCTACACCTTC.